These T cell receptor beta chains were read from a single sample in a study of blood T cell repertoires in COVID-19. The method was immunoSEQ multiplex PCR; TCRdb's version includes in-frame clones alone and lacks a portion of them. The sample shows more than 100,000 clones, around 87% of them seen only once. The sequenced material came from peripheral blood. The source of these receptors is a man between 45 and 60 years old with active COVID-19. Both conserved end residues are part of each CDR3. D genes are given only for firm matches. Not all rows give a size; the values are once, few, many and, for expanded clones, a class.

>NA|TRBV7-9|TRBJ2-2|NA
CASSKSRDTGELFF
TGTGCCAGCAGTAAGTCCAGGGACACCGGGGAGCTGTTTTTT
>NA|TRBV19|TRBJ2-7|once
CASSIRSTGDLSYEQYF
TGTGCCAGTAGTATTAGGTCGACGGGGGATCTCTCCTACGAGCAGTACTTC
>NA|TRBV12-3/TRBV12-4|TRBJ2-3|NA
CASSFGVTDTQYF
TGTGCCAGCAGTTTCGGAGTAACAGATACGCAGTATTTT
>TRBD2|TRBV4-2|TRBJ2-2|NA
CASSAPSGVGELFF
TGTGCCAGCAGCGCTCCTAGCGGGGTCGGGGAGCTGTTTTTT
>NA|TRBV30|TRBJ1-2|NA
CAWEGDPVYGYTF
TGTGCCTGGGAGGGGGATCCCGTCTATGGCTACACCTTC
>NA|TRBV5-6|TRBJ1-2|NA
CASSLRDNNYGYTF
TGTGCCAGCAGCTTGAGAGACAATAACTATGGCTACACCTTC
>NA|TRBV7-3|TRBJ1-3|few
CASSPVPGTGNTIYF
TGTGCCAGCAGCCCCGTACCGGGAACTGGAAACACCATATATTTT
>NA|TRBV18|TRBJ1-3|NA
CASSPRTESDGNTIYF
TGTGCCAGCTCACCAAGGACAGAGTCGGACGGAAACACCATATATTTT
>TRBD2|TRBV7-2|TRBJ2-1|NA
CASSPGLATNEQFF
TGTGCCAGCAGCCCCGGACTAGCGACCAATGAGCAGTTCTTC
>NA|TRBV12-3/TRBV12-4|TRBJ2-3|NA
CASSPAPRVTQYF
TGTGCCAGCAGCCCAGCCCCCCGGGTCACGCAGTATTTT
>TRBD2|TRBV19|TRBJ2-3|NA
CASSIASGSSTDTQYF
TGTGCCAGTAGTATAGCCAGCGGGAGTTCCACAGATACGCAGTATTTT
>TRBD1|TRBV6-1|TRBJ2-7|NA
CASSEYPDRAISYEQYF
TGTGCCAGCAGTGAATACCCGGACAGGGCGATCTCCTACGAGCAGTACTTC
>NA|TRBV3-1/TRBV3-2|TRBJ1-1|NA
CASSQAQVNTEAFF
TGTGCCAGCAGCCAAGCGCAGGTCAACACTGAAGCTTTCTTT
>NA|TRBV14|TRBJ1-1|NA
CASSPLGPPNTEAFF
TGTGCCAGCAGTCCCCTGGGGCCGCCGAACACTGAAGCTTTCTTT
>NA|TRBV7-9|TRBJ2-7|NA
CASSPSSYEQYF
TGTGCCAGCAGCCCTTCCTCCTACGAGCAGTACTTC
>NA|TRBV30|TRBJ1-1|few
CAWSVRGLGTEAFF
TGTGCCTGGAGTGTGCGGGGGCTGGGCACTGAAGCTTTCTTT
>NA|TRBV3-1/TRBV3-2|TRBJ2-7|NA
CASSQARSEEQYF
TGTGCCAGCAGCCAAGCAAGATCCGAGGAGCAGTACTTC
>NA|TRBV20-1|TRBJ2-1|NA
CSARGPLARLF
TGCAGTGCTAGAGGGCCGCTAGCGCGTCTCTTC
>NA|TRBV5-6|TRBJ1-5|NA
CASSPGASNQPQHF
TGTGCCAGCAGCCCAGGGGCTAGCAATCAGCCCCAGCATTTT
>NA|TRBV7-9|TRBJ1-1|NA
CASSITQAGTEAFF
TGTGCCAGCAGTATTACCCAGGCGGGCACTGAAGCTTTCTTT
>NA|TRBV18|TRBJ1-2|NA
CASSPGGSGTNYGYTF
TGTGCCAGCTCACCAGGTGGCAGCGGAACTAACTATGGCTACACCTTC
>NA|TRBV6-2/TRBV6-3|TRBJ2-3|NA
CASSLRGFADTQYF
TGTGCCAGCAGCCTCCGGGGGTTCGCAGATACGCAGTATTTT
>NA|TRBV5-1|TRBJ1-1|NA
CASSKRGNMNTEAFF
TGCGCCAGCAGTAAAAGGGGCAACATGAACACTGAAGCTTTCTTT
>NA|TRBV18|TRBJ1-1|NA
CASSPPPGNTEAFF
TGTGCCAGCTCACCACCCCCCGGGAACACTGAAGCTTTCTTT
>TRBD1|TRBV10-3|TRBJ2-2|NA
CAVGEGQGAIGELFF
TGTGCCGTAGGGGAGGGACAGGGGGCCATCGGGGAGCTGTTTTTT
>TRBD1|TRBV6-5|TRBJ1-2|NA
CASSIGTDFGYTF
TGTGCCAGCAGTATCGGGACAGACTTTGGCTACACCTTC
>TRBD1|TRBV25-1|TRBJ2-1|NA
CASSGGQGQFF
TGTGCCAGCAGTGGAGGACAGGGACAGTTCTTC
>TRBD1|TRBV19|TRBJ1-2|NA
CASCLSWTGSRLNYGYTF
TGTGCCAGTTGCCTCAGCTGGACAGGGAGTCGGCTTAACTATGGCTACACCTTC
>TRBD2|TRBV10-3|TRBJ2-5|NA
CAISWKAGVETQYF
TGTGCCATCAGTTGGAAAGCGGGGGTGGAGACCCAGTACTTC
>NA|TRBV7-2|TRBJ1-5|few
CASSLQRENQPQHF
TGTGCCAGCAGCCTCCAACGGGAAAATCAGCCCCAGCATTTT